Listed here are 30 T cell receptor beta chains from one sample, sequenced in a study of shared clonotypes between healthy human individuals. Measured with immunoSEQ multiplex PCR; TCRdb has only the in-frame clones, and not every one. The sample lists roughly 2.2 million clones; 85% to 95% were seen once. The sample consisted of naive CD4+ T cells from PBMCs. Documented subset: CD45RA+ positively selected. The receptors were gathered from a man aged 18 to 30 in good health. Some clones in this sample may be carry-over from other donors' samples.

The chain links TRBV18 to TRBJ2-5; 9 bases are shared with TRBD1. This CDR3 has 16 residues. Germline V CDR1 and CDR2: KGHSH, LQKENI. The junction had 8 bases not matched to a gene; V was cut back by 4 bases and J by 2 bases. The CDR3 is CASSLIGTGLQETQYF. CDR3 in DNA: TGTGCCAGCTCACTGATTGGGACAGGGCTTCAAGAGACCCAGTACTTC.

The rearrangement links TRBV29-1 to TRBJ2-7; D not resolved. The germline V and J ends were trimmed by 2 bases and 2 bases, with 7 bases remaining between them. Germline V gene data show CDR1 as SQVTM and CDR2 as ANQGSEA. The CDR3 loop spans 12 amino acids. The CDR3 loop is CSVESVPYEQYF. The CDR3 DNA sequence: TGCAGCGTTGAATCGGTGCCCTACGAGCAGTACTTC.

As for this clone: At the DNA level, this CDR3 is encoded by other sequences in the same sample as well. This chain uses TRBV11-2 with TRBJ2-5; 14 bases line up with TRBD2. Germline-derived CDR1 and CDR2 are SGHAT and FQNNGV. The CDR3 loop spans 15 amino acids. Germline trimming cut 4 bases from V and 5 bases from J; bases unmatched to any gene: 3. CDR3 sequence: CASSSGLAGVETQYF. The DNA of the CDR3 is TGTGCCAGCAGCTCGGGACTAGCGGGAGTTGAGACCCAGTACTTC.

CDR3 protein: CASNSKRESGELFF. CDR3 nucleotide sequence: TGCGCCAGCAATTCTAAGCGGGAGTCCGGGGAGCTGTTTTTT. The chain joins TRBV10-2 to TRBJ2-2; 8 bases align to TRBD2. The germline gives CDR1 WSHSY, CDR2 SAAADI. Germline trimming cut 7 bases from V and 6 bases from J; bases unmatched to any gene: 7. The CDR3 extends over 14 amino acids.

The genes are TRBV11-1 and TRBJ2-4, with 10 bases matching TRBD2. Germline V gene data show CDR1 as SGHAT and CDR2 as FQDESV (reference sequence). After removal of 3 bases from V and 3 bases from J, the junction contained 5 bases not matched to a gene. This CDR3 contains 16 residues. CDR3 sequence reads: CASSFPQREGKNIQYF. CDR3 sequence (DNA): TGTGCCAGCAGCTTTCCACAGCGGGAGGGCAAAAACATTCAGTACTTC.

The rearrangement joins TRBV23-1 to TRBJ1-1; D remains unclear. TRBV23-1 is an ORF, and what it does is uncertain. V was trimmed by 8 bases and J by 3 bases, leaving 16 bases between them. The CDR3 consists of 14 residues. The CDR3 loop is CASRPWSGDTEAFF. CDR3 bases: TGCGCCAGCCGACCCTGGAGTGGGGACACTGAAGCTTTCTTT.

Regarding this clone: The same CDR3 arises from other DNA sequences in this sample as well. The rearrangement links TRBV7-9 to TRBJ2-1; no firm D call. V was shortened by 0 bases and J by 0 bases, with 3 bases between the two germline ends. The CDR3 consists of 14 residues. Germline loops: CDR1 SEHNR, CDR2 FQNEAQ (reference sequence). CDR3 sequence: CASSLAGSYNEQFF. CDR3 coding DNA: TGTGCCAGCAGCTTAGCGGGCTCCTACAATGAGCAGTTCTTC.

The CDR3 sequence: CASSSTQAPATNEKLFF. CDR3 sequence (DNA): TGTGCCAGCTCATCCACCCAGGCCCCGGCAACTAATGAAAAACTGTTTTTT. The genes are TRBV18 and TRBJ1-4; D ambiguous. The germline V gene encodes CDR1 KGHSH and CDR2 LQKENI. V lost 5 bases and J lost 0, with 16 bases in between. The CDR3 is 17 residues long. Supplemented by reference TRBV18 and TRBJ1-4, the full variable domain reads NAGVMQNPRHLVRRRGQEARLRCSPMKGHSHVYWYRQLPEEGLKFMVYLQKENIIDESGMPKERFSAEFPKEGPSILRIQQVVRGDSAAYFCASSSTQAPATNEKLFFGSGTQLSVL.

Turning to this clone: An end of the junction does not agree with germline; a read error may underlie this. V and J are TRBV6-6 and TRBJ1-5; TRBD1 might be the D (5 bases). Looked up from germline, CDR1 is MNHNY and CDR2 is SVGAGI (reference sequence). The CDR3 loop spans 16 amino acids. CDR3 coding DNA: TGTGCCAGCAGTTACTCGACGGGGGGTAGCCATCAGCCCCAGCATTTT. It encodes CASSYSTGGSHQPQHF.

Here the CDR3 reads CASSSLTGGNEQFF. The CDR3 DNA reads TGTGCCAGCAGCTCCCTAACAGGGGGCAATGAGCAGTTCTTC. The chain is built from TRBV7-3 and TRBJ2-1; 8 bases are shared with TRBD1. CDR1 is SGHTA and CDR2 is FQGTGA in the germline V gene. V dropped 4 bases and J dropped 6; count of bases not matched to a gene: 5. This CDR3 has 14 residues. The full variable domain, with the rest looked up from reference TRBV7-3 and TRBJ2-1, is GAGVSQTPSNKVTEKGKYVELRCDPISGHTALYWYRQSLGQGPEFLIYFQGTGAADDSGLPNDRFFAVRPEGSVSTLKIQRTERGDSAVYLCASSSLTGGNEQFFGPGTRLTVL.

With respect to this clone: The same CDR3 also results from other DNA sequences found in this sample. V and J are TRBV28 and TRBJ2-7, with D uncertain. V lost 2 bases and J 0 bases, leaving 8 bases between the germline ends. The CDR3 runs to 14 residues. Germline assignment: CDR1 MDHEN and CDR2 SYDVKM. CDR3 amino acids: CASSLGGGSYEQYF. The CDR3 nucleotides read TGTGCCAGCAGTTTAGGTGGCGGCTCCTACGAGCAGTACTTC.

As concerns this clone: One junction end does not reproduce the germline sequence, and a read error may be involved. The chain carries TRBV2 and TRBJ1-2, with D perhaps TRBD1 (5 bases). Germline CDR1 reads SNHLY; CDR2 reads FYNNEI. The length of the CDR3 is 13 residues. Here the CDR3 DNA reads TGTGTCAGCAGTGAGTTTCAGGGTACAGGCTACACCTTC. It codes for CVSSEFQGTGYTF. Filled out from reference TRBV2 and TRBJ1-2, the complete variable domain reads EPEVTQTPSHQVTQMGQEVILRCVPISNHLYFYWYRQILGQKVEFLVSFYNNEISEKSEIFDDQFSVERPDGSNFTLKIRSTKLEDSAMYFCVSSEFQGTGYTFGSGTRLTVV.

The chain employs TRBV11-2 and TRBJ2-6, with D tentatively TRBD2 (6 bases). Looked up from germline, CDR1 is SGHAT and CDR2 is FQNNGV. Trimming left V 9 bases short and J 2 bases short, with 14 bases between. The CDR3 totals 15 residues. CDR3 nucleotides: TGTGCCAGAGGAATACTAGCTGCTGGGGCCAACGTCCTGACTTTC. This encodes CARGILAAGANVLTF.

This chain links TRBV6-5 with TRBJ1-1; no clear D gene. V was pared by 4 bases and J by 5 bases, with 17 bases between. Germline CDR1 and CDR2: MNHEY and SVGAGI. This CDR3 region has 15 residues. The CDR3 bases are TGTGCCAGCAGTTTTTCTCGCTACTCGGAGACTGAAGCTTTCTTT. Translated, it gives CASSFSRYSETEAFF.

The chain combines TRBV7-9 with TRBJ2-2; D is perhaps TRBD1 or TRBD2 (6 bases each). Germline V gives CDR1 SEHNR, CDR2 FQNEAQ (reference sequence). CDR3 length: 15 residues. The V end was cut by 4 bases, the J end by 4 bases, with 13 bases between. CDR3 in DNA: TGTGCCAGCAGCTCCCCGGGGGCCAGCACCGGGGAGCTGTTTTTT. The encoded protein is CASSSPGASTGELFF. Variable domain in full (rest from reference TRBV7-9 and TRBJ2-2): DTGVSQNPRHKITKRGQNVTFRCDPISEHNRLYWYRQTLGQGPEFLTYFQNEAQLEKSRLLSDRFSAERPKGSFSTLEIQRTEQGDSAMYLCASSSPGASTGELFFGEGSRLTVL.

The table lists this clone with a few counts. The chain joins TRBV28 to TRBJ1-1; no clear D. Germline CDR1 is MDHEN and CDR2 is SYDVKM. V was pared by 6 bases and J by 7 bases, with 12 bases between. This CDR3 spans 12 amino acids. CDR3 coding DNA: TGTGCCAGCAGACCGGACTGGAGTGAAGCTTTCTTT. It is translated as CASRPDWSEAFF.

The chain joins TRBV18 to TRBJ1-2, with TRBD1 matching 7 bases. CDR1 and CDR2 from the germline V gene are KGHSH and LQKENI. The CDR3 is made up of 15 amino acids. J lost 8 bases, V lost 4 bases, and 13 bases had no gene match. The CDR3 DNA follows: TGTGCCAGCTCACTTACCAGCGGGACAGAAAACGGCTACACCTTC. Translation gives CASSLTSGTENGYTF.

V and J are TRBV6-5 and TRBJ2-7; no clear D. Germline V CDR1 and CDR2: MNHEY, SVGAGI. The CDR3 totals 14 residues. V lost 7 bases, J lost 7 bases, and 20 bases lay in between. The CDR3 coding sequence is TGTGCCAGCACCCGGACGGCCCGCAATCCGGAGCAGTACTTC. The encoded protein is CASTRTARNPEQYF.

The chain uses TRBV28 and TRBJ2-1; 12 bases are a match to TRBD2. Germline lookup yields CDR1 MDHEN and CDR2 SYDVKM. V dropped 4 bases and J dropped 13; count of bases not matched to a gene: 8. The CDR3 has 14 residues. In DNA form, the CDR3 reads TGTGCCAGCAGTTCGCCTCGACTAGCGGGGGCACAGTTCTTC. Protein: CASSSPRLAGAQFF.

V gene TRBV14 combines with J gene TRBJ2-1, with D tentatively TRBD2 (6 bases). V lost 4 bases to trimming and J lost 0 bases, with 10 bases between them. CDR1 SGHDN and CDR2 FVKESK come from the germline V gene. The CDR3 loop spans 15 amino acids. The CDR3 loop reads CASSRGVSSYNEQFF. Here the CDR3 DNA reads TGTGCCAGCAGCCGCGGGGTCAGCTCCTACAATGAGCAGTTCTTC.

Points on this clone: Distinct nucleotide sequences in the sample also encode this CDR3. The V and J genes are TRBV11-2 and TRBJ2-5, with D unclear. Germline loops: CDR1 SGHAT, CDR2 FQNNGV. This CDR3 comprises 11 residues. The V end was cut by 5 bases, the J end by 5 bases, with 6 bases between. CDR3 sequence: CASSLEETQYF. CDR3 bases: TGTGCCAGCAGCCTGGAGGAGACCCAGTACTTC.

The chain carries TRBV6-5 and TRBJ2-7; 7 bases agree with TRBD1. This CDR3 region has 15 residues. With V trimmed by 6 bases and J by 3 bases, 11 bases remained unmatched. Per the germline V gene, CDR1 is MNHEY and CDR2 is SVGAGI. The CDR3 DNA reads as TGTGCCAGCAGGACAGGGATGTCTTTAGTCTACGAGCAGTACTTC. It codes for CASRTGMSLVYEQYF.

CDR3 sequence: CATSRRTGGGTDTQYF. In nucleotides, the CDR3 is TGTGCCACCAGCAGGCGGACAGGGGGCGGAACAGATACGCAGTATTTT. This rearrangement joins TRBV15 to TRBJ2-3; TRBD1 matches at 11 bases. Looked up from germline, CDR1 is LNHNV and CDR2 is YYDKDF (reference sequence). Trimming at V came to 3 bases and at J to 3 bases, leaving 5 bases not matched to a gene. The CDR3 has 16 amino acids. Full variable domain (remainder filled in from reference TRBV15 and TRBJ2-3): DAMVIQNPRYQVTQFGKPVTLSCSQTLNHNVMYWYQQKSSQAPKLLFHYYDKDFNNEADTPDNFQSRRPNTSFCFLDIRSPGLGDTAMYLCATSRRTGGGTDTQYFGPGTRLTVL.

The rearrangement uses TRBV15 and TRBJ2-3; D uncertain. Per the germline V gene, CDR1 is LNHNV and CDR2 is YYDKDF (reference sequence). The germline V and J ends were trimmed by 1 base and 4 bases, with 9 bases remaining between them. This CDR3 region has 14 residues. Written as DNA, the CDR3 is TGTGCCACCAGCAGAGGTAGGGCTCCAGATACGCAGTATTTT. Its protein is CATSRGRAPDTQYF. Full variable domain (rest looked up from reference TRBV15 and TRBJ2-3): DAMVIQNPRYQVTQFGKPVTLSCSQTLNHNVMYWYQQKSSQAPKLLFHYYDKDFNNEADTPDNFQSRRPNTSFCFLDIRSPGLGDTAMYLCATSRGRAPDTQYFGPGTRLTVL.

The V gene is TRBV25-1, the J gene TRBJ2-4; D tentatively reads TRBD1 or TRBD2 (6 bases each). The CDR3 runs to 15 residues. Trimming left V 4 bases short and J 6 bases short, with 16 bases between. Germline V gene data show CDR1 as MGHDK and CDR2 as SYGVNS. CDR3 loop: CASSGTGAGRNIQYF. In nucleotides, the CDR3 is TGTGCCAGCAGTGGCACGGGGGCTGGTAGAAACATTCAGTACTTC.

The rearrangement uses TRBV28 and TRBJ2-7; D is perhaps TRBD1 or TRBD2 (6 bases each). The CDR3 is made up of 13 amino acids. Germline loops: CDR1 MDHEN, CDR2 SYDVKM. Deletions cut 3 bases from V and 5 bases from J, with 11 bases between. CDR3 DNA sequence: TGTGCCAGCAGTTTGCCGGGGGCCAACGAGCAGTACTTC. Encoded protein: CASSLPGANEQYF.

The chain recombines TRBV27 with TRBJ2-1; D is unclear. Trimming took off 5 bases at V and 10 bases at J, with 18 bases between the two ends. CDR3 length equals 14 residues. Germline CDR1 and CDR2: MNHEY and SMNVEV (reference sequence). The CDR3 region is CASSLGLSGREQFF. CDR3 nucleotide sequence: TGTGCCAGCAGTCTCGGTCTATCGGGTCGGGAGCAGTTCTTC.

The chain uses TRBV4-3 and TRBJ2-1, with TRBD2 matching over 11 bases. The junction had 14 bases not matched to a gene; V was cut back by 0 bases and J by 1 base. Germline lookup yields CDR1 LGHNA and CDR2 YSLEER. This CDR3 is built from 21 residues. Here the CDR3 reads CASSQDLGSGRAWSSYNEQFF. DNA for the CDR3: TGCGCCAGCAGCCAAGATCTTGGTAGCGGGAGGGCCTGGTCTTCCTACAATGAGCAGTTCTTC.

The chain employs TRBV5-1 and TRBJ2-6; tentative D call: TRBD2 (5 bases). The CDR3 runs 15 residues. CDR1 is SGHRS, CDR2 YFSETQ, per germline. V was pared by 4 bases and J by 4 bases, with 12 bases between. CDR3 coding DNA: TGCGCCAGCAGCCGGAGGAGATCCGGGGCCAACGTCCTGACTTTC. Translated, it gives CASSRRRSGANVLTF.

The chain employs TRBV25-1 and TRBJ2-2; 11 nucleotides match TRBD2. The CDR3 consists of 16 residues. Per the germline V gene, CDR1 is MGHDK and CDR2 is SYGVNS. V shed 5 bases, J shed 3 bases, and the junction held 5 bases outside the gene matches. DNA for the CDR3: TGTGCCAGCAGTAATAGCGGGAGGGCCTACACCGGGGAGCTGTTTTTT. Translating it yields CASSNSGRAYTGELFF.